This TCR beta chain derives from a study of post-analysis software for immune sequencing data. General study findings and limits: TRBV segments more frequent in patients than in controls numbered roughly 5 and included TRBV5-6, TRBV5-1 and TRBV20-1.

The library was made from cDNA and included unique molecular identifiers. MiXCR, applied by TCRdb to the PCR reads, yields one record per CDR3 protein. The sample includes more than 500,000 distinct CDR3 sequences, around 36% of them seen just once. Germline assignment: CDR1 SGHDN and CDR2 FVKESK. The CDR3 sequence is 17 residues long. Trimming stripped 1 base from V and 2 bases from J, with 17 bases between. This clonotype was observed a few times. What it binds is not known. The source of this sequence is a girl aged 2 to 17 with multiple sclerosis. What was sequenced was blood. The chain recombines TRBV14 with TRBJ2-5; weak D call: TRBD1 (6 bases). The CDR3 DNA follows: TGTGCCAGCAGCCAAGGAAAAGACAGGAGAGATCAAGAGACCCAGTACTTC. It encodes CASSQGKDRRDQETQYF.